This TCR beta chain was sequenced during a study of beta chain features in type 1 diabetes. This clone was observed a few times. The antigen remains undetermined. Using CD45RO/CCR7/CD25/CD127/CD95/CD27, CD4+ naive, central memory, regulatory and stem cell-like memory cells were sorted. Sort purity for all populations was recorded as exceeding 98%. Study results and limitations: In every one of the four CD4+ subsets, TCRB CDR3s were moderately but significantly shorter in Type 1 diabetes patients.

The CDR3 spans 13 residues. Germline CDR1 is SGHRS and CDR2 is YFSETQ. Trimming removed 0 bases from V and 8 bases from J, with 11 bases in between. cDNA synthesis used the whole RNA isolate, giving expressed TCRB sequences. Naive, central memory and regulatory T cell samples produced a mean of roughly 3.9 million reads. Sequenced by immunoSEQ multiplex PCR; TCRdb stores in-frame clones only, minus some. Of over 200,000 clones detected, about 11% appear once; the ten largest clones hold over 0.015%. This clonotype originated in a man between 25 and 39 years old with type 1 diabetes. The chain couples TRBV5-1 to TRBJ1-2; D unclear. Sequencing was done on a sample of naive CD4+ T cells from blood. The CDR3 DNA reads as TGCGCCAGCAGCTTGGGTACTGCGAGCGGCTACACCTTC. Amino acids: CASSLGTASGYTF.